The 8 T cell receptor beta chains in this list originate from one sample, sequenced in a study of vaccination effects on CD4 cells after COVID-19. The antigens for these receptors are not known. Subsequent to a culture period of more than 9 days, CD4+ T cells were isolated. Profiling relied on immunoSEQ multiplex PCR, and the TCRdb table lists in-frame clones only, not all of them. The data hold 37,000 or so clones, with roughly 65% observed a single time. The sequenced sample was CD4+ T cells from PBMCs cultured without peptide, obtained before COVID-19 vaccination. The receptors shown here come from a human donor who received a COVID-19 vaccine.

Only a few counts were recorded for this clone. The chain recombines TRBV5-1 with TRBJ1-4; D not certain. The CDR3 extends over 16 amino acids. Looked up from germline, CDR1 is SGHRS and CDR2 is YFSETQ. V lost 0 bases and J lost 0, with 9 bases in between. CDR3 loop: CASSLALSSTNEKLFF. DNA for the CDR3: TGCGCCAGCAGCTTGGCCCTCAGTTCAACTAATGAAAAACTGTTTTTT. Based on the CDR3 plus reference TRBV5-1 and TRBJ1-4, the full variable domain is KAGVTQTPRYLIKTRGQQVTLSCSPISGHRSVSWYQQTPGQGLQFLFEYFSETQRNKGNFPGRFSGRQFSNSRSEMNVSTLELGDSALYLCASSLALSSTNEKLFFGSGTQLSVL.

The rearrangement joins TRBV10-3 to TRBJ1-2, with D unclear. V lost 8 bases to trimming and J lost 1 base, with 11 bases between them. Per germline, CDR1 ENHRY and CDR2 SYGVKD. The CDR3 has 13 residues. CDR3 sequence (DNA): TGTGCCATCCGGACCGATAATAACTATGGCTACACCTTC. Protein sequence: CAIRTDNNYGYTF.

The rearrangement links TRBV27 to TRBJ2-1; no definite D call. Trimming cost V 3 bases and J 9 bases, with 18 bases left between them. Germline values: CDR1 MNHEY, CDR2 SMNVEV (reference sequence). The CDR3 length is 15 residues. CDR3 sequence reads: CASSLETEAWGEQFF. The CDR3 DNA sequence: TGTGCCAGCAGTTTGGAAACAGAGGCATGGGGTGAGCAGTTCTTC.

The chain joins TRBV24-1 to TRBJ1-2; 7 bases align to TRBD1. CDR1 and CDR2 from the germline V gene are KGHDR and SFDVKD. Trimming took 3 bases from V and 4 from J; bases not matched to a gene: 7. The CDR3 sequence is 15 residues long. CDR3 DNA: TGTGCCACCAGTGATACCCGACAGGGCTCCTATGGCTACACCTTC. It is translated as CATSDTRQGSYGYTF.

The chain carries TRBV10-3 and TRBJ2-7, with D possibly being TRBD2 (5 bases). The CDR3 is 11 residues long. Germline CDR1 and CDR2: ENHRY and SYGVKD. The V end lost 0 bases, the J end lost 12 bases, and 9 bases lay between the germline ends. The CDR3 coding sequence is TGTGCCATCAGTGAGTCATGGAGGTCGTACTTC. Translation: CAISESWRSYF.

Remarks on this clone: Compared with germline, one end of the junction differs, possibly owing to a read error. The gene calls are TRBV5-6 and TRBJ2-7, with a possible D match to TRBD2 (6 bases). The CDR3 runs to 13 residues. Germline CDR1 reads SGHDT; CDR2 reads YYEEEE. The CDR3 coding sequence is TGTGCCAGCAGCTTGACTAGCTCCCACGAGCAGTACTTC. As protein: CASSLTSSHEQYF. Looking up the rest from reference TRBV5-6 and TRBJ2-7 gives the full variable domain: DAGVTQSPTHLIKTRGQQVTLRCSPKSGHDTVSWYQQALGQGPQFIFQYYEEEERQRGNFPDRFSGHQFPNYSSELNVNALLLGDSALYLCASSLTSSHEQYFGPGTRLTVT.

This chain joins TRBV18 and TRBJ2-7; D unresolved. The CDR3 sequence is 13 residues long. Germline V gives CDR1 KGHSH, CDR2 LQKENI. Deletions cut 3 bases from V and 3 bases from J, with 9 bases between. The CDR3 loop is CASSPTKDYEQYF. In nucleotides, the CDR3 is TGTGCCAGCTCACCCACAAAGGACTACGAGCAGTACTTC.

The chain uses TRBV5-4 and TRBJ2-7, with D perhaps matching TRBD1 (6 bases). Trimming removed 0 bases from V and 5 bases from J, with 12 bases in between. This CDR3 region has 14 residues. Germline V gene sequence: CDR1 SGHNT, CDR2 YYREEE (reference sequence). The CDR3, as DNA: TGTGCCAGCAGCTTGGACAGGGCGGGCGACGAGCAGTACTTC. It is translated as CASSLDRAGDEQYF. Full variable domain (outside the CDR3, taken from reference TRBV5-4 and TRBJ2-7): ETGVTQSPTHLIKTRGQQVTLRCSSQSGHNTVSWYQQALGQGPQFIFQYYREEENGRGNFPPRFSGLQFPNYSSELNVNALELDDSALYLCASSLDRAGDEQYFGPGTRLTVT.